Below are 17 T cell receptor beta chains sequenced from a single sample in a study of cytomegalovirus exposure and HLA in healthy donors. The PCR ran on 60 Vbeta and 13 Jbeta primers. TCRdb's copy holds only in-frame clones and misses some; the assay was immunoSEQ multiplex PCR. Among over 100,000 clones listed, 75% to 90% were seen once. The sequenced sample was PBMCs. All receptors derive from a woman aged 45-65 years in good health and CMV-seropositive.

The chain couples TRBV2 to TRBJ1-2; TRBD1 might be the D (6 bases). In germline, CDR1 is SNHLY, CDR2 FYNNEI. Trimming pared 1 base from V and 8 bases from J, leaving 11 bases between. The length of the CDR3 is 13 residues. CDR3 sequence: CASSEGGGWGYTF. CDR3 nucleotides: TGTGCCAGCAGTGAAGGGGGGGGCTGGGGCTACACCTTC.

This clone was seen more than once but under ten times. The rearrangement uses TRBV12-2 and TRBJ2-2; the table names TRBD1, a call not compared with the DNA. TRBV12-2 is annotated as a pseudogene. The CDR3 runs 15 residues. The CDR3 DNA is TGTGCAAGTCGCTCAGGACAGGGGTCGGGCGGGGAGCTGTTTTTT. It translates to CASRSGQGSGGELFF.

CDR3 sequence (DNA): TGTGCCAGTAGTAGTAGCGGGGTATTCACAGATACGCAGTATTTT. Amino acids: CASSSSGVFTDTQYF. This chain connects TRBV19 to TRBJ2-3; 8 nucleotides align to TRBD2. V lost 4 bases and J lost 2; bases outside the gene matches: 5. This CDR3 region has 15 residues. The V gene's germline CDR1 is LNHDA and CDR2 SQIVND (reference sequence).

A single count supports this clone. The chain is built from TRBV5-1 and TRBJ1-4, with TRBD1 matching 7 bases. V was clipped by 2 bases and J by 8 bases; unmatched bases: 6. CDR3 length equals 14 residues. Germline values: CDR1 SGHRS, CDR2 YFSETQ. The CDR3: CASSFTGVGEKLFF. The DNA of the CDR3 is TGCGCCAGCAGCTTTACAGGGGTCGGGGAAAAACTGTTTTTT.

The chain joins TRBV4-1 to TRBJ2-7, with a weak D call TRBD1 (6 bases). V was trimmed by 3 bases and J by 2 bases, leaving 11 bases between them. Germline lookup yields CDR1 MGHRA and CDR2 YSYEKL. This CDR3 is built from 14 residues. CDR3 in amino acids: CASSHSTGAYEQYF. The CDR3, as DNA: TGCGCCAGCAGCCATTCGACAGGAGCCTACGAGCAGTACTTC.

This clone was seen just once. The chain links TRBV2 to TRBJ1-2, with D perhaps TRBD1 (5 bases). From germline, CDR1 is SNHLY and CDR2 FYNNEI. With 4 bases removed from V and 8 bases from J, the gap between germline ends came to 17 bases. CDR3 length: 14 residues. The CDR3 loop reads CASSGVRGGMGYTF. The CDR3, as DNA: TGTGCCAGCAGTGGGGTTCGTGGGGGGATGGGCTACACCTTC.

The V and J genes are TRBV5-1 and TRBJ2-3; no reliable D call. V lost 3 bases to trimming and J lost 2 bases, with 7 bases between them. The CDR3 covers 13 residues. Germline values: CDR1 SGHRS, CDR2 YFSETQ. The CDR3 region is CASSSSPTDTQYF. CDR3 in DNA: TGCGCCAGCAGCTCGTCTCCCACAGATACGCAGTATTTT. Variable domain in full (rest from reference TRBV5-1 and TRBJ2-3): KAGVTQTPRYLIKTRGQQVTLSCSPISGHRSVSWYQQTPGQGLQFLFEYFSETQRNKGNFPGRFSGRQFSNSRSEMNVSTLELGDSALYLCASSSSPTDTQYFGPGTRLTVL.

J is TRBJ1-2 and V is TRBV4-1; no definite D call. V gave up 5 bases and J gave up 3 bases, with 13 bases separating them. Germline-derived CDR1 and CDR2 are MGHRA and YSYEKL. CDR3 size: 14 residues. CDR3 DNA sequence: TGCGCCAGCAGCGAAGGAGACACCGACTATGGCTACACCTTC. Translation gives CASSEGDTDYGYTF.

J is TRBJ1-1 and V is TRBV27; 9 nucleotides line up with TRBD1. This CDR3 is 14 amino acids long. Per germline, CDR1 MNHEY and CDR2 SMNVEV (reference sequence). Unmatched junction bases numbered 4, after V lost 5 bases and J lost 3 bases. As DNA, the CDR3 is TGTGCCAGCAGTCCTTGGGACAGGGACACTGAAGCTTTCTTT. Translating it yields CASSPWDRDTEAFF.

This clone was recorded a few times. The gene calls are TRBV7-9 and TRBJ1-6, with 8 bases identical to TRBD1. V shed 5 bases and J 10 bases; nucleotides not matched to a gene: 16. CDR1 SEHNR and CDR2 FQNEAQ come from the germline V gene (reference sequence). The CDR3 length is 17 residues. CDR3 amino acids: CASSPPTNRGFNSPLHF. The CDR3 bases are TGTGCCAGCAGCCCACCGACCAACAGGGGGTTTAACTCACCCCTCCACTTT.

This chain uses TRBV6-5 with TRBJ1-4; tentative D call: TRBD1 (5 bases). Trimming removed 5 bases from V and 6 bases from J, with 10 bases in between. Germline CDR1 MNHEY, CDR2 SVGAGI. This CDR3 has 13 amino acids. The CDR3 spells CASSRGEDEKLFF. As DNA, the CDR3 is TGTGCCAGCAGTAGGGGTGAGGATGAAAAACTGTTTTTT.

The chain has TRBV13 and TRBJ1-2; D is possibly TRBD1 (6 bases). Trimming shortened V by 7 bases and J by 8 bases, and 17 bases separated the two germline ends. Germline-derived CDR1 and CDR2 are PRHDT and FYEKMQ (reference sequence). CDR3 length equals 13 residues. CDR3 region: CASNKRGGLGYTF. In DNA, the CDR3 is TGTGCCAGCAACAAAAGGGGGGGCCTGGGCTACACCTTC.

The chain employs TRBV28 and TRBJ2-2, with D perhaps TRBD2 (5 bases). The ends were cut back, 1 base at V and 0 bases at J, with 9 bases in the middle. The CDR3 totals 16 residues. From germline, CDR1 is MDHEN and CDR2 SYDVKM. CDR3 sequence reads: CASSLLTGANTGELFF. The CDR3 DNA follows: TGTGCCAGCAGTTTATTGACCGGGGCGAACACCGGGGAGCTGTTTTTT.

The CDR3 region is CATSRDLTDLISSGYTF. The DNA of the CDR3 is TGTGCCACCAGCAGAGATCTTACGGACTTAATTTCGAGCGGCTACACCTTC. The V gene is TRBV15, the J gene TRBJ1-2; D not resolved. Trimming removed 0 bases at V and 8 bases at J, with 22 bases between. The CDR3 loop spans 17 amino acids. The germline gives CDR1 LNHNV, CDR2 YYDKDF (reference sequence).

V usage is TRBV19 and J usage is TRBJ1-2, with 10 bases aligning to TRBD1. In germline, CDR1 is LNHDA, CDR2 SQIVND (reference sequence). This CDR3 spans 14 amino acids. The trim removed 3 bases at V and 7 bases at J, leaving 5 bases unmatched. The CDR3 DNA is TGTGCCAGTAGTATTGGGACAGGGGATTCTGGCTACACCTTC. Protein: CASSIGTGDSGYTF.

The chain couples TRBV5-4 to TRBJ1-4; D not resolved. Germline CDR1 SGHNT, CDR2 YYREEE (reference sequence). V lost 0 bases, J lost 0 bases, and 9 bases lay in between. The CDR3 is 16 amino acids. The CDR3 DNA is TGTGCCAGCAGCTTGGTACCGGTTGCAACTAATGAAAAACTGTTTTTT. Amino acids: CASSLVPVATNEKLFF.

This CDR3 is CSVSEYNTGELFF. CDR3 sequence (DNA): TGCAGCGTATCAGAATATAACACCGGGGAGCTGTTTTTT. The V and J genes are TRBV29-1 and TRBJ2-2; D gene unclear. The germline CDR1 and CDR2 sequences are SQVTM and ANQGSEA. This CDR3 has 13 amino acids. Trimming shortened V by 6 bases and J by 2 bases, and 10 bases separated the two germline ends.